This T cell receptor beta chain was profiled in a study of metastatic and nonmetastatic thyroid tumors. Study overall: The authors compared repertoires across blood and tumor or nodule tissue from malignant and benign thyroid patients.

Germline CDR1 reads SGHDT; CDR2 reads YYEEEE. V shed 0 bases, J shed 7 bases, and the junction held 10 bases outside the gene matches. This CDR3 has 16 amino acids. TCRdb re-clonotyped the PCR reads via MiXCR. This sample carries around 19,000 clones, roughly 10% of them seen once, and the ten largest clones take approximately 8.1%. This clone has ten or more counts. Among the patients, none had received any treatment before thyroid surgery. The rearrangement joins TRBV5-6 to TRBJ2-7; 10 bases match TRBD2. The sequence was obtained from a female donor with papillary thyroid cancer or a benign thyroid nodule (not recorded which). Some clones in this sample may be carry-over from other donors' samples. The sample taken for sequencing was blood. Here the CDR3 DNA reads TGTGCCAGCAGCTTGGGCTGGCTAGCGGGAGTCCGGGAGCAGTACTTC. This encodes CASSLGWLAGVREQYF.